This TCR beta chain was recovered during a study of beta chain features in type 1 diabetes. The V gene lost 6 bases and the J gene lost 9 bases, with 32 bases spanning the gap. Germline values: CDR1 MDHEN, CDR2 SYDVKM. The CDR3 loop spans 19 amino acids. Study conclusions and caveats: Shorter templates might be favored by PCR, equally in patients and controls. Type 1 diabetes patients showed fewer insertions and more deletions at VDJ junctions.

Comments on this clone: Its cognate antigen is unknown.

Expressed TCRB transcripts were sequenced because the isolated RNA had all been reverse transcribed beforehand. Reads from naive, central memory and regulatory T cell samples averaged roughly 3.6 million. Only in-frame clones appear in the TCRdb table, and some are missing; sequencing was by immunoSEQ multiplex PCR. The table lists 900,000 or so clones, 17% of them singletons. The chain combines TRBV28 with TRBJ2-2; D possibly corresponds to TRBD2 (6 bases). Material: naive CD4+ T cells from blood. This clonotype was sampled from a woman aged 18-29 years in good health. CDR3 nucleotides: TGTGCCAGCAGCCCCGACCCGGGAGTTAGAGCCGAGCACCGTCGGGAGCTGTTTTTT. This sequence encodes CASSPDPGVRAEHRRELFF.